This TCR beta chain derives from a study of T cell repertoires in cytomegalovirus infection. TCRdb recomputed calls from the reads with MiXCR, one row per CDR3 protein. This table has under 200,000 distinct CDR3 sequences, roughly 9.8% appearing once. The CDR3 contains 17 residues. Trimming took off 2 bases at V and 4 bases at J, with 18 bases between the two ends. This clonotype was found many times. Its target is unknown. Study-level findings and limits: In two of eight donors, the top clonotype was HLA-C-restricted CMV-specific. Pooled public TCR beta family frequency picked out CMV carriers with the relevant HLA.

The sequenced sample consisted of PBMCs. This TCR was sampled from a human donor in good health (CMV status not recorded). Some clones in this sample may be carry-over from other donors' samples. V and J are TRBV12-3 or TRBV12-4 and TRBJ1-5; D is ambiguous. The CDR3 DNA reads TGTGCCAGCAGTTTATGGATGGGCGGGGATATTAATCAGCCCCAGCATTTT. Residues: CASSLWMGGDINQPQHF.